A selection of T cell receptor beta chains follows, all from one sample in a study of naive and memory T cell subsets. TCRdb independently ran MiXCR on the 5' RACE reads; one entry per CDR3 protein. Among tens of thousands of distinct CDR3 sequences, 6.5% to 9% were seen once, and the ten largest hold roughly 19%. The receptors were gathered from a female donor in good health. Both conserved end residues are part of each CDR3. The order of the fields is clone size, J gene, V gene, D gene, CDR3 protein. The D gene is left open where the match is weak. For some rows the clone size is stated as once, few or many, or as a class when expanded; others skip it.

many TRBJ1-6 TRBV10-2 NA CASASVGGGNSPLHF
many TRBJ1-1 TRBV29-1 NA CSVDQHPEAFF
few TRBJ2-4 TRBV6-6 TRBD1 CASSPGTGLAKNIQYF
NA TRBJ1-2 TRBV5-1 NA CASSLGPGPSGGGRDYGYTF
many TRBJ1-1 TRBV29-1 TRBD1 CSVVKRDRSGNTEAFF
NA TRBJ2-7 TRBV12-3/TRBV12-4 NA CASRGTGSYEQYF
many TRBJ2-5 TRBV20-1 TRBD2 CSAPSSAGVETQYF
NA TRBJ2-5 TRBV5-1 NA CASSLSGHYQETQYF
NA TRBJ2-3 TRBV29-1 NA CSANREDTQYF
few TRBJ2-2 TRBV13 NA CASSLGSGELFF
few TRBJ2-1 TRBV28 TRBD2 CASSFGSGGISYNEQFF
few TRBJ2-1 TRBV12-3/TRBV12-4 TRBD2 CASSSTSGGGYNEQFF
NA TRBJ2-7 TRBV30 TRBD1 CAWGTTGTGLDEQYF
few TRBJ2-7 TRBV12-3/TRBV12-4 NA CASSLMQSGAEQYF
many TRBJ1-2 TRBV9 TRBD1 CASTPTGAPYYGYTF
NA TRBJ2-1 TRBV19 TRBD2 CASSIDEASGYNEQLF
many TRBJ2-5 TRBV5-1 TRBD1 CASSVGDSQETQYF
NA TRBJ2-7 TRBV20-1 TRBD2 CSARLLAGVVYEQYF
NA TRBJ2-7 TRBV5-1 TRBD2 CASSLELAGAYEQYF
few TRBJ2-7 TRBV12-3/TRBV12-4 NA CASSFYYEQYF
many TRBJ1-4 TRBV19 NA CASNALWGEKLFF
few TRBJ1-2 TRBV19 TRBD1 CASSITGQEGYTF
NA TRBJ1-5 TRBV7-2 NA CASSSDGQYNQPQHF
NA TRBJ2-1 TRBV7-2 NA CASSPYRDTDNEQFF
NA TRBJ2-7 TRBV7-9 TRBD1 CASRTGQGPNEQYF
few TRBJ2-7 TRBV5-1 NA CASSLAPGKAKDEQYF
few TRBJ2-2 TRBV3-1 NA CASSGGLTDTGELFF
many TRBJ1-5 TRBV7-2 NA CASSLGGASNQPQHF
NA TRBJ2-1 TRBV29-1 NA CSGQGGAWGNEQFF
few TRBJ2-7 TRBV7-8 TRBD2 CASSTASGGDYEQYF
many TRBJ2-7 TRBV6-2/TRBV6-3 NA CASRVSYEQYF
many TRBJ2-1 TRBV5-1 NA CASSLNSYNEQFF
many TRBJ1-1 TRBV6-5 TRBD1 CASSYSRQGDTEAFF
NA TRBJ2-3 TRBV27 NA CASSFRGYTDTQYF
many TRBJ1-3 TRBV12-3/TRBV12-4 NA CASRGSSSGNTIYF
NA TRBJ2-7 TRBV28 NA CASSHYEQYF
few TRBJ1-1 TRBV19 NA CASSIQGDTEAFF
few TRBJ2-5 TRBV7-7 TRBD2 CASSLAGDQETQYF
many TRBJ1-1 TRBV30 NA CAWSVGRWDTEAFF
NA TRBJ2-1 TRBV30 NA CAWSGLAEQFF
NA TRBJ2-1 TRBV4-2 NA CASSRLLGTANNEQFF
few TRBJ2-2 TRBV4-1 TRBD2 CASSPRGGNTGELFF
NA TRBJ2-7 TRBV7-8 TRBD2 CASSSREGENEQYF
NA TRBJ2-7 TRBV6-5 TRBD1 CASSYSSLGTGAYEQYF
few TRBJ2-1 TRBV29-1 NA CSPGGPYNEQFF
few TRBJ1-1 TRBV9 NA CASSVSAATEAFF